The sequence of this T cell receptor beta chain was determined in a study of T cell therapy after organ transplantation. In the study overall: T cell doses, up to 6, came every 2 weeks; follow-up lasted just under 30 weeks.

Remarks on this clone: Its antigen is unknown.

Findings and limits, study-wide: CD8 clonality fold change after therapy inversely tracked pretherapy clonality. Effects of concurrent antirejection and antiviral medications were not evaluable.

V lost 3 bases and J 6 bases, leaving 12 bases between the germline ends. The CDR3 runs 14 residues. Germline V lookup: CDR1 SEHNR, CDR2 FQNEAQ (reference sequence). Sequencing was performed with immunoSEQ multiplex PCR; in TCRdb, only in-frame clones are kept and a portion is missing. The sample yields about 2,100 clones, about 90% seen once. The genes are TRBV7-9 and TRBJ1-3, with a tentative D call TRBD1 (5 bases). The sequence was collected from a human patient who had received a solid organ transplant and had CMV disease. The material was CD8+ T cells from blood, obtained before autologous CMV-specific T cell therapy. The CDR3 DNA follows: TGTGCCAGCAGCTTGGGGGACGGTTTAAACACCATATATTTT. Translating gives CASSLGDGLNTIYF. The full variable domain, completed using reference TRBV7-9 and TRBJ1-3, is DTGVSQNPRHKITKRGQNVTFRCDPISEHNRLYWYRQTLGQGPEFLTYFQNEAQLEKSRLLSDRFSAERPKGSFSTLEIQRTEQGDSAMYLCASSLGDGLNTIYFGEGSWLTVV.